This entry concerns a single T cell receptor beta chain. Its antigen is not known. The data derive from a study of beta chain features in type 1 diabetes. Across the whole study: Summed over all samples, the examined sorted cells came to 85 million to 140 million.

Researchers reported sorting CD4+ naive, central memory, regulatory and stem cell-like memory cells via CD45RO/CCR7/CD25/CD127/CD95/CD27. Populations obtained by sorting all exceeded 98% purity. Expressed TCRB transcripts were sequenced, since all the RNA that had been isolated was reverse transcribed. The table came from immunoSEQ multiplex PCR; TCRdb's copy has only in-frame clones and leaves some out. Among under 150,000 clones, roughly 7.2% were seen once, and the ten largest hold roughly 1.5%. Germline CDR1 is SNHLY and CDR2 is FYNNEI. The CDR3 has 13 residues. Trimming removed 8 bases from V and 4 bases from J; junction bases left unmatched: 6. Points from the study as a whole: Type 1 diabetes patients had moderately but significantly shorter TCRB CDR3s in all four CD4+ subsets.

Material: central memory CD4+ T cells from blood. The gene calls are TRBV2 and TRBJ2-7, with 9 nucleotides matching TRBD2. The TCR sequence derives from a woman aged 25 to 45 in good health. CDR3 sequence: CASAVAGVYEQYF. The CDR3 nucleotides read TGTGCCAGCGCTGTAGCGGGAGTTTACGAGCAGTACTTC.